The 19 T cell receptor beta chains given below trace back to one sample, sequenced in a study of cytomegalovirus exposure and HLA in healthy donors. The study ran its PCR with 60 Vbeta and 13 Jbeta primers. Sequenced by immunoSEQ multiplex PCR; TCRdb stores in-frame clones only, minus some. The table has 170,000 or so clones, around 82% seen once; the top ten hold about 2.4%. What was sequenced was PBMCs. Receptors were obtained from a man in his 60s in good health and CMV-seronegative.

This clone has a handful of counts. This chain joins TRBV5-1 and TRBJ2-1, with a possible D match to TRBD2 (5 bases). Germline CDR1 SGHRS, CDR2 YFSETQ. V gave up 3 bases and J gave up 7 bases, with 17 bases separating them. The CDR3 has 15 amino acids. CDR3 amino acids: CASSSLRGAANEQFF. CDR3 coding DNA: TGCGCCAGCAGCTCTTTACGGGGAGCGGCGAATGAGCAGTTCTTC.

This chain joins TRBV5-1 and TRBJ2-3; 12 nucleotides agree with TRBD1. The CDR3 loop spans 17 amino acids. The J segment lost 4 bases and the V segment lost 0 bases, leaving 6 bases of the junction unmatched. Germline CDR1 is SGHRS and CDR2 is YFSETQ. The CDR3 DNA is TGCGCCAGCAGCTTGGCAGGGACAGGGGGCGCATCAGATACGCAGTATTTT. This gives the protein CASSLAGTGGASDTQYF.

J is TRBJ1-4 and V is TRBV18; D remains unclear. Trimming cost V 5 bases and J 8 bases, with 12 bases left between them. Germline lookup yields CDR1 KGHSH and CDR2 LQKENI. The CDR3 totals 13 residues. The CDR3 is CASSVNGGEKLFF. The DNA of the CDR3 is TGTGCCAGCTCAGTGAATGGCGGCGAAAAACTGTTTTTT.

V is TRBV6-1 and J is TRBJ2-5; maybe TRBD1 (5 bases). The CDR3 is made up of 14 amino acids. CDR1 is MNHNS and CDR2 is SASEGT in the germline V gene. Trimming pared 4 bases from V and 1 base from J, leaving 10 bases between. Here the CDR3 reads CASSAGRVQETQYF. DNA for the CDR3: TGTGCCAGCAGTGCAGGCAGGGTCCAAGAGACCCAGTACTTC.

The rearrangement joins TRBV5-6 to TRBJ2-3, with 10 bases lining up with TRBD1. Losses at the gene ends were 7 bases for V and 3 bases for J; bases not matched to a gene: 11. The CDR3 covers 16 residues. Germline V CDR1 and CDR2: SGHDT, YYEEEE. In DNA form, the CDR3 reads TGTGCCAGCCGCTCGACTCGGACAGGGGGGACAGATACGCAGTATTTT. Amino acids: CASRSTRTGGTDTQYF.

The chain uses TRBV2 and TRBJ1-1, with unresolved D. Trimming left V 0 bases short and J 3 bases short, with 11 bases between. Germline V gives CDR1 SNHLY, CDR2 FYNNEI. This CDR3 contains 15 residues. The CDR3 here is CASSEAPSGDTEAFF. CDR3 DNA sequence: TGTGCCAGCAGTGAAGCCCCCTCCGGGGACACTGAAGCTTTCTTT.

The chain recombines TRBV25-1 with TRBJ2-1; D ambiguous. This CDR3 region has 15 residues. V gave up 3 bases and J gave up 0 bases, with 9 bases separating them. The germline CDR1 and CDR2 sequences are MGHDK and SYGVNS. Here the CDR3 reads CASSDRRSSYNEQFF. CDR3 DNA sequence: TGTGCCAGCAGTGATCGACGGAGCTCCTACAATGAGCAGTTCTTC.

This chain uses TRBV5-1 with TRBJ1-2; 7 nucleotides match TRBD1. The trim removed 0 bases at V and 8 bases at J, leaving 7 bases unmatched. This CDR3 region has 14 residues. Germline loops: CDR1 SGHRS, CDR2 YFSETQ. CDR3 protein: CASSLVVTGSGYTF. CDR3 nucleotides: TGCGCCAGCAGCTTGGTCGTGACAGGGAGCGGCTACACCTTC. Full variable domain (remainder filled in from reference TRBV5-1 and TRBJ1-2): KAGVTQTPRYLIKTRGQQVTLSCSPISGHRSVSWYQQTPGQGLQFLFEYFSETQRNKGNFPGRFSGRQFSNSRSEMNVSTLELGDSALYLCASSLVVTGSGYTFGSGTRLTVV.

The V and J genes are TRBV5-1 and TRBJ2-1; TRBD2 might be the D (6 bases). The CDR3 consists of 15 residues. V was clipped by 4 bases and J by 2 bases, with 13 bases between them. Germline assignment: CDR1 SGHRS and CDR2 YFSETQ. CDR3 amino acids: CASSPAGGTYNEQFF. The CDR3 DNA reads as TGCGCCAGCAGCCCCGCTGGGGGGACCTACAATGAGCAGTTCTTC.

DNA for the CDR3: TGTGCCAGCAGTAACAGGGGTTTGGCAGATACGCAGTATTTT. Protein product: CASSNRGLADTQYF. The chain recombines TRBV2 with TRBJ2-3; 7 bases fit TRBD1. Germline V lookup: CDR1 SNHLY, CDR2 FYNNEI. V trimming: 5 bases; J trimming: 4 bases; junction bases outside the gene matches: 6. The CDR3 extends over 14 amino acids.

The rearrangement joins TRBV6-5 to TRBJ2-2; D possibly corresponds to TRBD2 (6 bases). The CDR3 spans 15 residues. The germline V gene encodes CDR1 MNHEY and CDR2 SVGAGI. The V end was cut by 6 bases, the J end by 4 bases, with 15 bases between. DNA of the CDR3: TGTGCCAGCAGGCCCGCCGGGAGCCCCACCGGGGAGCTGTTTTTT. It codes for CASRPAGSPTGELFF.

This clone was observed a handful of times. The chain combines TRBV2 with TRBJ1-6; D not certain. The ends were cut back, 6 bases at V and 1 base at J, with 13 bases in the middle. The CDR3 length is 16 residues. CDR1 is SNHLY, CDR2 FYNNEI, per germline. The CDR3 coding sequence is TGTGCCAGCAGCCCTAACAGAGGGTCCTATAATTCACCCCTCCACTTT. Protein: CASSPNRGSYNSPLHF.

This chain links TRBV5-1 with TRBJ2-5, with 10 bases identical to TRBD1. The V segment lost 0 bases and the J segment 1 base; nucleotides outside the gene matches: 3. Germline lookup yields CDR1 SGHRS and CDR2 YFSETQ. This CDR3 is 16 amino acids long. The chain's CDR3 is CASSLGGTGAQETQYF. DNA of the CDR3: TGCGCCAGCAGCTTGGGGGGGACAGGGGCCCAAGAGACCCAGTACTTC.

The V call is TRBV29-1, the J call TRBJ2-3, with D perhaps TRBD1 (6 bases). Germline V CDR1 and CDR2: SQVTM, ANQGSEA. The CDR3 has 15 amino acids. V was trimmed by 2 bases and J by 1 base, leaving 13 bases between them. In nucleotides, the CDR3 is TGCAGCGTTGAAAGGGCAGGGGTGGGCACAGATACGCAGTATTTT. It encodes CSVERAGVGTDTQYF.

This chain joins TRBV5-6 and TRBJ2-5; 7 bases agree with TRBD2. TRBJ2-7 explains the end of the DNA better; the J call may be wrong. Germline V CDR1 and CDR2: SGHDT, YYEEEE. This CDR3 comprises 17 residues. The CDR3 bases are TGTGCCAGCAGCTTCCGGAGACGGGAGGTTCTTACCTACGAGCAGTACTTC. Translated, it gives CASSFRRREVLTYEQYF.

The chain couples TRBV6-1 to TRBJ1-1; 7 bases align to TRBD1. The CDR3 spans 17 residues. Losses at the gene ends were 0 bases for V and 0 bases for J; bases not matched to a gene: 7. From germline, CDR1 is MNHNS and CDR2 SASEGT. DNA of the CDR3: TGTGCCAGCAGTGAAGCACAGGGGTTAGGGCTGAACACTGAAGCTTTCTTT. It codes for CASSEAQGLGLNTEAFF.

This clone was seen more than once but under ten times. The chain couples TRBV2 to TRBJ1-3; D may be TRBD1 (5 bases). Trimming took 6 bases from V and 0 from J, leaving 6 bases between them. This CDR3 region has 13 residues. Per the germline V gene, CDR1 is SNHLY and CDR2 is FYNNEI. DNA for the CDR3: TGTGCCAGCAGGGACACCTCTGGAAACACCATATATTTT. It specifies CASRDTSGNTIYF.

V and J are TRBV7-2 and TRBJ2-5, with a possible D match to TRBD2 (5 bases). CDR3 size: 13 residues. The V gene's germline CDR1 is SGHTA and CDR2 FQGNSA. V dropped 8 bases and J dropped 2 bases, with 12 bases sitting between them. CDR3 in DNA: TGTGCCAGCTCGTGGACTCCACAAGAGACCCAGTACTTC. Amino acids: CASSWTPQETQYF.

The V and J genes are TRBV29-1 and TRBJ1-2, with 11 bases aligning to TRBD1. Germline CDR1 and CDR2: SQVTM and ANQGSEA. V was pared by 6 bases and J by 7 bases, with 1 base of the junction left unmatched. This CDR3 has 11 residues. CDR3 coding DNA: TGCAGCGTGGACAGGGGGCTTGGCTACACCTTC. It encodes CSVDRGLGYTF.